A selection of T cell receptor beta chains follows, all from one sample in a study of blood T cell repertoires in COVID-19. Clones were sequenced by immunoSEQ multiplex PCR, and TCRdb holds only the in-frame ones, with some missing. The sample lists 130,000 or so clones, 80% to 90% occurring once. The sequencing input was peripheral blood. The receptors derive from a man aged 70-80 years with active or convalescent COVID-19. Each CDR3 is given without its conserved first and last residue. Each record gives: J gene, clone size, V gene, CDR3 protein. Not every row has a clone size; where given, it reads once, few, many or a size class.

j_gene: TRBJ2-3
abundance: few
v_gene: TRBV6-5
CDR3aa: ASSYSPGNSDTQY

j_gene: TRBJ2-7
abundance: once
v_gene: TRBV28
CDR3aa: ASSLPGPPAYEQY

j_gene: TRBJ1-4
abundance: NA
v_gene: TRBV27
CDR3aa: ASSLSGGDNEKLF

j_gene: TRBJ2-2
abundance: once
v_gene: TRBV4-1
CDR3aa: ASSQDGVLAGELF

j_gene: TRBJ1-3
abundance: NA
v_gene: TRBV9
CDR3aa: ASSSPADPDSSGNTIY

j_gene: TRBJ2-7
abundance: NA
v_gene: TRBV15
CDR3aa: ATSRPGQADYEQY

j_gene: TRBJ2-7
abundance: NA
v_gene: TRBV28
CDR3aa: ASRRDRSSYEQY

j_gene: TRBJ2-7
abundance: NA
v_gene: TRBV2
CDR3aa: ASSTQGPAYEQY

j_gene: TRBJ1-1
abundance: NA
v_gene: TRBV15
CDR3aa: ATSRDNPGVGNTEAF

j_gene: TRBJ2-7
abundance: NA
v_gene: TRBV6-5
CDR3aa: ASSSQAGVSYEQY

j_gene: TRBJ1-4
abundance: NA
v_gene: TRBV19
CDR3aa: ASSIGTVNEKLF

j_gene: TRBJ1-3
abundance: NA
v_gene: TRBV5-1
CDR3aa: ASSLGRTPRSSGNTIY

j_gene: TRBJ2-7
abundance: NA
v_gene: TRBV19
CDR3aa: ASTSKLGLAGGTYEQY

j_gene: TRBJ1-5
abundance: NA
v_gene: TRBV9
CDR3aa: ASSVGGSPFNQPQH

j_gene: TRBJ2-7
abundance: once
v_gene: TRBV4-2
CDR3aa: ASSQDYQGGEQY

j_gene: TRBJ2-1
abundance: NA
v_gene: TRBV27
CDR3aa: ASSPWLAGGNNEQF